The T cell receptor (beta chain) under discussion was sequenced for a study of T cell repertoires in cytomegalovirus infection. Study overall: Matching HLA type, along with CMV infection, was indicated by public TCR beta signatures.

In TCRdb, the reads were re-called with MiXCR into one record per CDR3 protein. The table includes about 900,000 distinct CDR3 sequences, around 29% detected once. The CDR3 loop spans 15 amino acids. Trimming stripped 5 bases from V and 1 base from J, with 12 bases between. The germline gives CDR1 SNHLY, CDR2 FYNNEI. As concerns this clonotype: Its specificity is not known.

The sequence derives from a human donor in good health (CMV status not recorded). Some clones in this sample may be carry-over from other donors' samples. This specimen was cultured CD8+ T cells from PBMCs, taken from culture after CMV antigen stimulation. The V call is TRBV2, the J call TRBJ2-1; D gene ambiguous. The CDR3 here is CASSSNTASYNEQFF. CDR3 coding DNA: TGTGCCAGCAGTTCCAACACCGCATCCTACAATGAGCAGTTCTTC.